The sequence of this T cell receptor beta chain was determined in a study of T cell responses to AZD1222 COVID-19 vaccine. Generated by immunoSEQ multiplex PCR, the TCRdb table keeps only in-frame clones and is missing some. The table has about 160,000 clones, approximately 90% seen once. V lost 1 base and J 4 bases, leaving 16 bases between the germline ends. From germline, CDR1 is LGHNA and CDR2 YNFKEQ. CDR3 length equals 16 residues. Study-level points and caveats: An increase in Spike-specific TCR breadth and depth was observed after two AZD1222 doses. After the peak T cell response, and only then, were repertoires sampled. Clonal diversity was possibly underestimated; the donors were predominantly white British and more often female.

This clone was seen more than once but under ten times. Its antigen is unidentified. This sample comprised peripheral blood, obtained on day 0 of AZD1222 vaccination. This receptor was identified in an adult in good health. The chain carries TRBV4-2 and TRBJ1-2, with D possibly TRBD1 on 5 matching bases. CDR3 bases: TGTGCCAGCAGCCAAGGCCCGCAGGGAACCTCCTATGGCTACACCTTC. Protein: CASSQGPQGTSYGYTF.